This T cell receptor beta chain was sequenced for a study of a mutant IDH1 vaccine in newly diagnosed glioma. Study overall: Sex distribution of treated patients was about 62% male and about 38% female; mean age was 40.4 years. Study-wide findings and caveats: Whatever changes occurred in top peripheral T cell clonotypes seemed unrelated to pseudoprogression.

The V gene's germline CDR1 is MNHEY and CDR2 SMNVEV (reference sequence). V shed 1 base and J 12 bases; nucleotides not matched to a gene: 9. The CDR3 runs 15 residues. Comments on this clone: Its antigen is still unknown.

The time point: week 23, last vaccination. Doses consisted of 300 ug of mutant IDH1 20-mer peptide each, paired with topical imiquimod. New WHO grade 3 or 4 IDH1-mutant, ATRX-lost astrocytomas were present in all donors. The data were produced by immunoSEQ multiplex PCR, yet TCRdb's version contains in-frame clones alone and is incomplete. The sample shows tens of thousands of clones, 85% of them seen only once. This TCR came from a man aged 25 to 45 with glioma. Some clones in this sample may be carry-over from other donors' samples. This rearrangement joins TRBV27 to TRBJ2-1; 10 bases agree with TRBD1. Material: PBMCs, obtained from a glioma patient whose treatment included an IDH1 peptide vaccine. The CDR3 nucleotides are TGTGCCAGCAGTTTATGGGACAGGGGCGGATTTGGGCAGTTCTTC. Translated, it gives CASSLWDRGGFGQFF.